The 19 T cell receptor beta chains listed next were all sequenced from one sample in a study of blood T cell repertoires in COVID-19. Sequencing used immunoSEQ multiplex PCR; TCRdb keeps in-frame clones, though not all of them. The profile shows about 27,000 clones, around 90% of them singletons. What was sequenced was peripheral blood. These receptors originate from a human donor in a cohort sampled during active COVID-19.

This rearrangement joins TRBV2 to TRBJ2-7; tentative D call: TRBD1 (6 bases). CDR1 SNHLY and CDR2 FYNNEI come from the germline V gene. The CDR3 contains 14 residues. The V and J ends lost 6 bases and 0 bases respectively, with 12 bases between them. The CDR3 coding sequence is TGTGCCAGCAGAGCCAGGGGAAACTCCTACGAGCAGTACTTC. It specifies CASRARGNSYEQYF.

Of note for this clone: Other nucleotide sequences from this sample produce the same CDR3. CDR3 loop: CASSVGGGPGNTIYF. CDR3 nucleotides: TGTGCCAGCAGCGTAGGAGGGGGCCCTGGAAACACCATATATTTT. V is TRBV9 and J is TRBJ1-3; 7 nucleotides match TRBD1. The J segment lost 2 bases and the V segment lost 0 bases, leaving 2 bases of the junction unmatched. This CDR3 is built from 15 residues. CDR1 is SGDLS and CDR2 is YYNGEE in the germline V gene. The full variable domain, completed using reference TRBV9 and TRBJ1-3, is DSGVTQTPKHLITATGQRVTLRCSPRSGDLSVYWYQQSLDQGLQFLIQYYNGEERAKGNILERFSAQQFPDLHSELNLSSLELGDSALYFCASSVGGGPGNTIYFGEGSWLTVV.

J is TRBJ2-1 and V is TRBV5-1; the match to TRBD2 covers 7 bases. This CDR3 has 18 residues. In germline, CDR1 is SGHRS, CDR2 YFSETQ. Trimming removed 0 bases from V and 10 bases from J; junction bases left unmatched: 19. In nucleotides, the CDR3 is TGCGCCAGCAGCTTGGGGACTACGGGACTACGGGATAGGACGGAGCAGTTCTTC. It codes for CASSLGTTGLRDRTEQFF.

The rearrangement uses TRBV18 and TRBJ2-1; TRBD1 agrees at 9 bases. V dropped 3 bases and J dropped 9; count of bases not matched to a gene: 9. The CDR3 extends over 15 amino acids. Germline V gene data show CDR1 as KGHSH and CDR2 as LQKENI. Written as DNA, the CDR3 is TGTGCCAGCTCACCCCGACAGGGGGACCCCCCTGAGCAGTTCTTC. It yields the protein CASSPRQGDPPEQFF.

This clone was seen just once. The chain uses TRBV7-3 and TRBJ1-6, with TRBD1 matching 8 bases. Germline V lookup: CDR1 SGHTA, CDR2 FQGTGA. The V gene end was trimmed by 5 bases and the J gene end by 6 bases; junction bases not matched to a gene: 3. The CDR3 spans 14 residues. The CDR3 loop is CASSPGQGNSPLHF. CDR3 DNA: TGTGCCAGCAGCCCCGGACAGGGTAATTCACCCCTCCACTTT.

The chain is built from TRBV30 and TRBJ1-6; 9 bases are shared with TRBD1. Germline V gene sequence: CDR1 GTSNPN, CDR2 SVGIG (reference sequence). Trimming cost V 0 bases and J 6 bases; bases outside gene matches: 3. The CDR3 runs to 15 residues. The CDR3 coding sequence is TGTGCCTGGAGTGTCCGGGACAGGGTTAATTCACCCCTCCACTTT. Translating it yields CAWSVRDRVNSPLHF. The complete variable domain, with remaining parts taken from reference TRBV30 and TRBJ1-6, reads SQTIHQWPATLVQPVGSPLSLECTVEGTSNPNLYWYRQAAGRGLQLLFYSVGIGQISSEVPQNLSASRPQDRQFILSSKKLLLSDSGFYLCAWSVRDRVNSPLHFGNGTRLTVT.

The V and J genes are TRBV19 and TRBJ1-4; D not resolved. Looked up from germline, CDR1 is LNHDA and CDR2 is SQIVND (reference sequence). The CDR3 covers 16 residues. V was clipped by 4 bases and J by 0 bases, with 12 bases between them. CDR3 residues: CASSNRGLATNEKLFF. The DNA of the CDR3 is TGTGCCAGTAGTAATCGGGGTTTGGCAACTAATGAAAAACTGTTTTTT. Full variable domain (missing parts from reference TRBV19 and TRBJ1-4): DGGITQSPKYLFRKEGQNVTLSCEQNLNHDAMYWYRQDPGQGLRLIYYSQIVNDFQKGDIAEGYSVSREKKESFPLTVTSAQKNPTAFYLCASSNRGLATNEKLFFGSGTQLSVL.

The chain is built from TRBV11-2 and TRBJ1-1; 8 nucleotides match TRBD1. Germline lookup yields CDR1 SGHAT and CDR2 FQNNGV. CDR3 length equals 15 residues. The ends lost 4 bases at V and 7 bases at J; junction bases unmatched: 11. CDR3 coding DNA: TGTGCCAGCAGCTGGATTCAGACAGGGGACAATGAAGCTTTCTTT. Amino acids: CASSWIQTGDNEAFF.

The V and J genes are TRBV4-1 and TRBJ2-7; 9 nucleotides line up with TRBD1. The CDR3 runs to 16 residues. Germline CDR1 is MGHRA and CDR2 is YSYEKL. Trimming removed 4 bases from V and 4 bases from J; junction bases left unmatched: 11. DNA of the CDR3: TGCGCCAGCAGCCCTAGCACCGGGACAGGGAGGTACGAGCAGTACTTC. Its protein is CASSPSTGTGRYEQYF.

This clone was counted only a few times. The CDR3 nucleotides are TGTGCCAGCAGCTCGGGACAGAACACCGGGGAGCTGTTTTTT. Residues: CASSSGQNTGELFF. The rearrangement joins TRBV7-9 to TRBJ2-2, with D perhaps matching TRBD1 (6 bases). V lost 4 bases and J lost 1, with 7 bases in between. The CDR3 is 14 amino acids. Germline CDR1 SEHNR, CDR2 FQNEAQ (reference sequence). Based on the CDR3 plus reference TRBV7-9 and TRBJ2-2, the full variable domain is DTGVSQNPRHKITKRGQNVTFRCDPISEHNRLYWYRQTLGQGPEFLTYFQNEAQLEKSRLLSDRFSAERPKGSFSTLEIQRTEQGDSAMYLCASSSGQNTGELFFGEGSRLTVL.

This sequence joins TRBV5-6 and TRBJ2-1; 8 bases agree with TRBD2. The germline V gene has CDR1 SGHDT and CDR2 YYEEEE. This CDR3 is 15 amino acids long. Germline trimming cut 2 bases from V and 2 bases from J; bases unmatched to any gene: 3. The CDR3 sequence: CASSLSLAAYNEQFF. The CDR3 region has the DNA TGTGCCAGCAGCTTATCACTAGCGGCCTACAATGAGCAGTTCTTC. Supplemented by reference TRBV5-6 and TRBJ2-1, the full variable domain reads DAGVTQSPTHLIKTRGQQVTLRCSPKSGHDTVSWYQQALGQGPQFIFQYYEEEERQRGNFPDRFSGHQFPNYSSELNVNALLLGDSALYLCASSLSLAAYNEQFFGPGTRLTVL.

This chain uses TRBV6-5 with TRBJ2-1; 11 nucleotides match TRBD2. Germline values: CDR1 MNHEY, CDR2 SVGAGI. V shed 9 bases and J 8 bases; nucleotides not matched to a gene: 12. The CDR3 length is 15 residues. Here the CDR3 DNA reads TGTGCCAGTTTACAAACTAGCGGGGGATCCGATGAGCAGTTCTTC. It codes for CASLQTSGGSDEQFF.

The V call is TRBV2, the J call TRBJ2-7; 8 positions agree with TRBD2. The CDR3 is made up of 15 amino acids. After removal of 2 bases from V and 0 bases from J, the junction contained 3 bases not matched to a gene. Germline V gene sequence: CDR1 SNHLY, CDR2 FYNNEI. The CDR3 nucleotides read TGTGCCAGCAGTGAACGGGAGGGGGTCTCCTACGAGCAGTACTTC. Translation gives CASSEREGVSYEQYF.

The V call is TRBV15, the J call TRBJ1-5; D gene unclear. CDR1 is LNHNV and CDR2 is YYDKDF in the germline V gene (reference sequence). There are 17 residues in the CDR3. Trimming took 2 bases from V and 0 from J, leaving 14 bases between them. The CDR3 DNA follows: TGTGCCACCAGCAGAACTACTGCTCAGCTTAGCAATCAGCCCCAGCATTTT. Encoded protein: CATSRTTAQLSNQPQHF.

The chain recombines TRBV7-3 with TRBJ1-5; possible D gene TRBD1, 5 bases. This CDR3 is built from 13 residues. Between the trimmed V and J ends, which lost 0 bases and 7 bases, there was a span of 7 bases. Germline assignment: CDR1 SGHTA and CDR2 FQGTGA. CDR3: CASSLTQGQPQHF. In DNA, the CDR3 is TGTGCCAGCAGCTTAACTCAGGGCCAGCCCCAGCATTTT.

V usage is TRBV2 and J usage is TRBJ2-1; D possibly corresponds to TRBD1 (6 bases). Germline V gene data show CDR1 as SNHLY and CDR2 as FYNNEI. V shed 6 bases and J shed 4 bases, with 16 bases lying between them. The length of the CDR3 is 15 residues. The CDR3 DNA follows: TGTGCCAGCAGGACCGGGACATCCCGTTACAATGAGCAGTTCTTC. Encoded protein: CASRTGTSRYNEQFF.

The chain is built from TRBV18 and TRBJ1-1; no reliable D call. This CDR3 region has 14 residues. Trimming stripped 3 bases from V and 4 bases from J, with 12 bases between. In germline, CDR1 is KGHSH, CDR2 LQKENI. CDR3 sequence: CASSPLGQGTEAFF. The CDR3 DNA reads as TGTGCCAGCTCACCTCTGGGCCAAGGCACTGAAGCTTTCTTT. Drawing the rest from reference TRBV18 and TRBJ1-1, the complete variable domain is NAGVMQNPRHLVRRRGQEARLRCSPMKGHSHVYWYRQLPEEGLKFMVYLQKENIIDESGMPKERFSAEFPKEGPSILRIQQVVRGDSAAYFCASSPLGQGTEAFFGQGTRLTVV.

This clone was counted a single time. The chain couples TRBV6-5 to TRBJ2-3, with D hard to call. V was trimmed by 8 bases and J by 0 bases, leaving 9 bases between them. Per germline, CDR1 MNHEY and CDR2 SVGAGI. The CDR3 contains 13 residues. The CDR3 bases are TGTGCCAGCTATGGGCAGAGCACAGATACGCAGTATTTT. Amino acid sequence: CASYGQSTDTQYF.

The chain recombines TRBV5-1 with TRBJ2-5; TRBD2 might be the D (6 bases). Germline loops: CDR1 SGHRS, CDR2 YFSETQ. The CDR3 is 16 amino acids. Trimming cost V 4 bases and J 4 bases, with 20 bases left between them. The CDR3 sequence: CASSGGGLAPPETQYF. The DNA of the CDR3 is TGCGCCAGCAGCGGGGGAGGCCTAGCCCCCCCAGAGACCCAGTACTTC.